The 9 T cell receptor beta chains listed next were all sequenced from one sample in a study of shared clonotypes between healthy human individuals. Profiling relied on immunoSEQ multiplex PCR, and the TCRdb table lists in-frame clones only, not all of them. The table records about 330,000 clones, around 87% of them present only once. Material: memory CD8+ T cells sorted from blood. Subset here: CD45RO+ cells pooled with CCR7-negative TemRA cells. These receptors originate from a man between 18 and 29 years old in good health.

This sequence joins TRBV7-6 and TRBJ2-2; perhaps TRBD1 as D (6 bases). In germline, CDR1 is SGHVS, CDR2 FNYEAQ. The CDR3 has 14 residues. Trimming shortened V by 5 bases and J by 5 bases, and 12 bases separated the two germline ends. As DNA, the CDR3 is TGTGCCAGCAGCGCAGGGGCGGTTACCGGGGAGCTGTTTTTT. This sequence encodes CASSAGAVTGELFF.

Written as DNA, the CDR3 is TGTGCCAGCAGCTTTGTCGGGGACACCATATATTTT. Amino acids: CASSFVGDTIYF. V usage is TRBV13 and J usage is TRBJ1-3; no clear D. Germline V CDR1 and CDR2: PRHDT, FYEKMQ (reference sequence). CDR3 size: 12 residues. The germline V and J ends were trimmed by 3 bases and 8 bases, with 8 bases remaining between them.

This chain links TRBV5-8 with TRBJ2-5; 7 nucleotides match TRBD1. CDR3 size: 17 residues. Germline lookup yields CDR1 SGHTS and CDR2 YDEGEE. V dropped 1 base and J dropped 5; count of bases not matched to a gene: 14. CDR3 sequence reads: CASSLRDREIFTETQYF. The CDR3 nucleotides read TGTGCCAGCAGCTTGAGAGACAGGGAGATTTTTACGGAGACCCAGTACTTC.

The V and J genes are TRBV15 and TRBJ2-7; D is undetermined. The V gene's germline CDR1 is LNHNV and CDR2 YYDKDF (reference sequence). The CDR3 runs to 15 residues. With 1 base removed from V and 0 bases from J, the gap between germline ends came to 10 bases. In DNA, the CDR3 is TGTGCCACCAGCAGAGCTCTACAGAGCTCCTACGAGCAGTACTTC. Translated, it gives CATSRALQSSYEQYF. Variable domain in full (rest from reference TRBV15 and TRBJ2-7): DAMVIQNPRYQVTQFGKPVTLSCSQTLNHNVMYWYQQKSSQAPKLLFHYYDKDFNNEADTPDNFQSRRPNTSFCFLDIRSPGLGDTAMYLCATSRALQSSYEQYFGPGTRLTVT.

V usage is TRBV12-5 and J usage is TRBJ2-1; D gene ambiguous. Germline assignment: CDR1 LGHNT and CDR2 FRNRAP. V gave up 5 bases and J gave up 5 bases, with 10 bases separating them. The CDR3 runs 13 residues. CDR3 protein: CASGPGRNNEQFF. The CDR3, as DNA: TGTGCTAGTGGTCCCGGACGGAACAATGAGCAGTTCTTC.

This chain connects TRBV7-9 to TRBJ1-4, with D perhaps matching TRBD1 (6 bases). The CDR3 is made up of 12 amino acids. Germline assignment: CDR1 SEHNR and CDR2 FQNEAQ (reference sequence). Trimming pared 8 bases from V and 6 bases from J, leaving 10 bases between. DNA of the CDR3: TGTGCCAGCGGCGGACAGCATGAAAAACTGTTTTTT. It yields the protein CASGGQHEKLFF.

The rearrangement joins TRBV5-6 to TRBJ2-7, with D perhaps matching TRBD1 (6 bases). Germline CDR1 reads SGHDT; CDR2 reads YYEEEE. The CDR3 is made up of 13 amino acids. Trimming cost V 4 bases and J 2 bases, with 10 bases left between them. The CDR3 DNA reads TGTGCCAGCAGCCGGGACATTGCCTACGAGCAGTACTTC. Translation: CASSRDIAYEQYF.

The V gene is TRBV7-9, the J gene TRBJ2-1, with D possibly being TRBD1 or TRBD2 (5 bases each). Trimming took 3 bases from V and 9 from J, leaving 12 bases between them. The germline CDR1 and CDR2 sequences are SEHNR and FQNEAQ (reference sequence). This CDR3 spans 13 amino acids. The CDR3 loop reads CASSFIEGIEQFF. CDR3 DNA sequence: TGTGCCAGCAGCTTTATTGAGGGGATTGAGCAGTTCTTC.

This chain links TRBV30 with TRBJ2-3; a possible D gene is TRBD2 (6 bases). V lost 0 bases and J 5 bases, leaving 9 bases between the germline ends. The CDR3 is made up of 13 amino acids. Germline values: CDR1 GTSNPN, CDR2 SVGIG (reference sequence). In DNA form, the CDR3 reads TGTGCCTGGAGTGTATTGGGGGGAGATACGCAGTATTTT. Protein sequence: CAWSVLGGDTQYF.